The 19 T cell receptor beta chains listed next were all sequenced from one sample in a study of blood T cell repertoires in COVID-19. The data were produced by immunoSEQ multiplex PCR, yet TCRdb's version contains in-frame clones alone and is incomplete. This sample carries about 59,000 clones, 79% of them seen once, and the ten largest clones take 3.2%. Material: peripheral blood. Receptor source: a man aged 60 to 69 with acute or convalescent COVID-19.

J is TRBJ2-3 and V is TRBV6-1; 11 bases match TRBD2. Trimming removed 3 bases from V and 4 bases from J; junction bases left unmatched: 12. Germline CDR1 is MNHNS and CDR2 is SASEGT. This CDR3 comprises 18 residues. The CDR3 nucleotides are TGTGCCAGCAGTGAGCGCCTAGCGGGGGGAGCGGCGGCAGATACGCAGTATTTT. This sequence encodes CASSERLAGGAAADTQYF.

Concerning this clone: Other DNA sequences in the same sample also yield this CDR3. This chain joins TRBV7-3 and TRBJ2-2, with D uncertain. The V and J ends lost 5 bases and 2 bases respectively, with 15 bases between them. The CDR3 is made up of 16 amino acids. Per the germline V gene, CDR1 is SGHTA and CDR2 is FQGTGA. DNA of the CDR3: TGTGCCAGCAGCCCAACTGGTGGTCCTAACACCGGGGAGCTGTTTTTT. It is translated as CASSPTGGPNTGELFF.

This clone has a single count. The chain uses TRBV3-1 (or the pseudogene TRBV3-2) and TRBJ2-1; D is unresolved. Trimming stripped 0 bases from V and 5 bases from J, with 17 bases between. This CDR3 is 17 amino acids long. Germline CDR1 reads LGHDT; CDR2 reads YNNKEL (reference sequence). CDR3 residues: CASSQEVTRLFDNEQFF. The CDR3 nucleotides read TGTGCCAGCAGCCAAGAAGTAACGAGGCTCTTCGACAATGAGCAGTTCTTC.

V is TRBV19 and J is TRBJ1-5; D call uncertain. This CDR3 region has 12 residues. Germline loops: CDR1 LNHDA, CDR2 SQIVND (reference sequence). Trimming removed 7 bases from V and 6 bases from J, with 10 bases in between. The CDR3 DNA reads TGTGCCAGTAACCTTCTAAGTCAGCCCCAGCATTTT. Its translation: CASNLLSQPQHF.

CDR3 in amino acids: CASSQELGAETGELFF. The CDR3 DNA is TGTGCCAGCAGCCAAGAGTTGGGGGCAGAAACCGGGGAGCTGTTTTTT. The chain recombines TRBV4-2 with TRBJ2-2; TRBD1 might be the D (6 bases). V lost 0 bases and J lost 5, with 13 bases in between. The germline V gene encodes CDR1 LGHNA and CDR2 YNFKEQ. This CDR3 has 16 amino acids.

The J gene is TRBJ2-4, the V gene TRBV7-9; 10 nucleotides align to TRBD1. The CDR3 is 19 residues long. From germline, CDR1 is SEHNR and CDR2 FQNEAQ (reference sequence). With 0 bases clipped from V and 8 bases from J, the junction kept 16 bases outside the gene matches. The CDR3 sequence is CASSLAAGTGALRWDIQYF. In DNA form, the CDR3 reads TGTGCCAGCAGCTTAGCGGCCGGGACAGGGGCCTTACGGTGGGACATTCAGTACTTC.

CDR3 DNA: TGCAGCGTTGATGTATCTGGAAACACCATATATTTT. Translating it yields CSVDVSGNTIYF. This chain connects TRBV29-1 to TRBJ1-3; the D is unclear. Germline values: CDR1 SQVTM, CDR2 ANQGSEA. The CDR3 contains 12 residues. V lost 3 bases, J lost 1 base, and 4 bases lay in between.

This sequence joins TRBV24-1 and TRBJ2-7, with 12 bases matching TRBD2. Germline V CDR1 and CDR2: KGHDR, SFDVKD. V trimming: 5 bases; J trimming: 5 bases; junction bases outside the gene matches: 6. The CDR3 is 15 residues long. CDR3 bases: TGTGCCACCAGTGGCGGGACTAGCGGGCTCGACGAGCAGTACTTC. Protein sequence: CATSGGTSGLDEQYF.

The genes are TRBV5-4 and TRBJ2-4; 9 bases line up with TRBD1. CDR1 SGHNT and CDR2 YYREEE come from the germline V gene (reference sequence). With V trimmed by 3 bases and J by 3 bases, 10 bases remained unmatched. The CDR3 has 17 amino acids. The CDR3 region has the DNA TGTGCCAGCAGCTCATCAGGGGACAGGGCAGGCAAAAACATTCAGTACTTC. Its translation is CASSSSGDRAGKNIQYF.

The chain is built from TRBV7-9 and TRBJ1-1, with 8 bases aligning to TRBD1. Germline-derived CDR1 and CDR2 are SEHNR and FQNEAQ (reference sequence). Trimming took 3 bases from V and 3 from J; bases not matched to a gene: 9. This CDR3 has 16 amino acids. CDR3: CASSLRFDRGDTEAFF. The CDR3 DNA is TGTGCCAGCAGCTTGCGGTTCGACAGGGGAGACACTGAAGCTTTCTTT.

A few counts support this clone. The chain recombines TRBV24-1 with TRBJ2-7; 7 nucleotides match TRBD1. Losses at the gene ends were 2 bases for V and 2 bases for J; bases not matched to a gene: 5. Per the germline V gene, CDR1 is KGHDR and CDR2 is SFDVKD. The CDR3 runs 15 residues. DNA for the CDR3: TGTGCCACCAGTGATTCCGGACAGGCGGCCTACGAGCAGTACTTC. Residues: CATSDSGQAAYEQYF.

This clone was recorded once. This sequence joins TRBV11-2 and TRBJ1-6, with unresolved D. Looked up from germline, CDR1 is SGHAT and CDR2 is FQNNGV. The CDR3 has 13 amino acids. The V end was cut by 6 bases, the J end by 13 bases, with 16 bases between. CDR3 in DNA: TGTGCCAGCAGTATCTCCGAAGGAGTCCCCCTCCACTTT. It translates to CASSISEGVPLHF.

This sequence joins TRBV6-1 and TRBJ2-5, with D possibly TRBD1 on 5 matching bases. The V gene lost 1 base and the J gene lost 6 bases, with 15 bases spanning the gap. CDR3 length: 15 residues. Germline V lookup: CDR1 MNHNS, CDR2 SASEGT. The CDR3, as DNA: TGTGCCAGCAGTGAAGAGGGGTCAGGCAGGAAGACCCAGTACTTC. This translates into CASSEEGSGRKTQYF.

The chain recombines TRBV19 with TRBJ1-2, with a weak D call TRBD1 (6 bases). The CDR3 sequence is 15 residues long. Trimming cost V 3 bases and J 4 bases, with 15 bases left between them. Germline V CDR1 and CDR2: LNHDA, SQIVND (reference sequence). The CDR3 is CASSIYRDTTYGYTF. CDR3 DNA sequence: TGTGCCAGTAGTATTTATCGGGACACAACCTATGGCTACACCTTC.

This clone was counted between two and nine times. This chain joins TRBV24-1 and TRBJ1-1, with 7 bases that match TRBD1. The CDR3 spans 14 residues. V was pared by 2 bases and J by 12 bases, with 11 bases of the junction left unmatched. Germline V gene sequence: CDR1 KGHDR, CDR2 SFDVKD. The CDR3 DNA reads as TGTGCCACCAGTGATTCTGGGGGCGACAGGGCTACTTTCTTT. Residues: CATSDSGGDRATFF.

The J gene is TRBJ1-2, the V gene TRBV29-1; D perhaps matches TRBD1 (6 bases). Germline V gives CDR1 SQVTM, CDR2 ANQGSEA. This CDR3 has 14 residues. The CDR3 DNA follows: TGCAGTGCGGTTGGGGGGGGCAACAACTATGGCTACACCTTC. It yields the protein CSAVGGGNNYGYTF.

This clone was detected a few times. The rearrangement uses TRBV5-1 and TRBJ1-2; weak D call: TRBD1 (6 bases). This CDR3 has 14 amino acids. The V end lost 1 base, the J end lost 10 bases, and 17 bases lay between the germline ends. Germline V gives CDR1 SGHRS, CDR2 YFSETQ. The CDR3: CASSLTLQGDNYTF. The CDR3 DNA sequence: TGCGCCAGCAGCTTGACCTTACAGGGAGATAACTACACCTTC.

The table lists this clone with a few counts. CDR3: CATSGSQGAEDTQYF. In DNA, the CDR3 is TGTGCCACCAGTGGGTCACAGGGGGCAGAAGATACGCAGTATTTT. This rearrangement joins TRBV24-1 to TRBJ2-3, with 9 nucleotides matching TRBD1. The CDR3 runs to 15 residues. Germline trimming cut 5 bases from V and 5 bases from J; bases unmatched to any gene: 7. Germline-derived CDR1 and CDR2 are KGHDR and SFDVKD.

This clone was counted a single time. The rearrangement links TRBV18 to TRBJ2-5, with TRBD1 as a possible D gene (6 bases). Looked up from germline, CDR1 is KGHSH and CDR2 is LQKENI. V shed 1 base and J shed 6 bases, with 9 bases lying between them. This CDR3 contains 13 residues. CDR3 coding DNA: TGTGCCAGCTCACCACAGGGGGAGAAGACCCAGTACTTC. It specifies CASSPQGEKTQYF.